This T cell receptor (beta chain) was documented in a study of cytomegalovirus exposure and HLA in healthy donors. Study summary: The Caucasian-associated ancestry cluster contained about four fifths of the approximately 400 genotyped donors.

About this clone itself: What it binds is unknown.

V was shortened by 5 bases and J by 0 bases, with 14 bases between the two germline ends. Looked up from germline, CDR1 is LNHDA and CDR2 is SQIVND (reference sequence). The CDR3 has 16 amino acids. Study observations and caveats: There were some V segments, including TRBV6-2 and TRBV6-3, excluded as indistinguishable. CMV serostatus was the sole immune exposure data available. The authors considered a cluster of highly shared sequence variants likely to be a sequencing artifact.

The PCR ran on 60 Vbeta and 13 Jbeta primers. Repertoires were generated with immunoSEQ multiplex PCR, while TCRdb's copy carries only in-frame clones and drops some. The sample includes 110,000 to 150,000 clones, approximately 81% seen only once; the top ten take roughly 4%. The chain couples TRBV19 to TRBJ1-5; D may be TRBD1 (6 bases). The origin of this receptor is a middle-aged woman in good health and CMV-seropositive. The sample was PBMCs. Written as DNA, the CDR3 is TGTGCCAGTAGTTTATGGACAGCAGATAGCAATCAGCCCCAGCATTTT. Protein product: CASSLWTADSNQPQHF.